This T cell receptor (delta chain) appears in the sequencing data of a study of gamma-delta chains in newborns, infants, children. By sample fraction, this clone is medium-sized. Within the sample, other DNA sequences also encode this same CDR3. TCRdb reran clone calling via CATT on the reads. Of 8,500 to 13,000 delta-chain clones in the sample, about 8.2% were seen once. With V trimmed by 0 bases and J by 0 bases, 10 bases remained unmatched. Germline-derived CDR1 and CDR2 are GEAIGNYY and EKD. This CDR3 has 21 residues. The V and J genes are TRDV2 and TRDJ3, with 10 bases identical to TRDD3. The material sequenced was blood. The receptor comes from a child who was a newborn, infant or young child, either healthy, febrile or measles-vaccinated (not recorded which). For the CDR3, the DNA is TGTGCCTGTGACACCCCAGGTACTGGGGGATGGGGCTCCTGGGACACCCGACAGATGTTTTTC. This sequence encodes CACDTPGTGGWGSWDTRQMFF.